This TCR beta chain comes out of a study of blood T cell repertoires in COVID-19. As for the study in general: The United States, Italy and Spain provided the acute and convalescent COVID-19 samples. Sources were T cells, B-cell-depleted T cells, or PBMCs; the material itself was cDNA or gDNA.

Per the original data handling: From reference gene primer amplification, estimates of nucleated cell counts were derived. Sequencing was performed with immunoSEQ multiplex PCR; in TCRdb, only in-frame clones are kept and a portion is missing. V, J and clone size were drawn from that table, and D and trimming were deduced from the DNA. In the table there are tens of thousands of clones, about 90% of which are singletons. Trimming removed 1 base at V and 2 bases at J, with 4 bases between. This CDR3 is 13 amino acids long. Looked up from germline, CDR1 is SGHTA and CDR2 is FQGNSA. The V and J genes are TRBV7-2 and TRBJ2-3; no clear D gene. Sequences were obtained from peripheral blood. The TCR originated in an older man with active COVID-19. The CDR3 here is CASSLVYTDTQYF. DNA of the CDR3: TGTGCCAGCAGCTTAGTCTACACAGATACGCAGTATTTT.